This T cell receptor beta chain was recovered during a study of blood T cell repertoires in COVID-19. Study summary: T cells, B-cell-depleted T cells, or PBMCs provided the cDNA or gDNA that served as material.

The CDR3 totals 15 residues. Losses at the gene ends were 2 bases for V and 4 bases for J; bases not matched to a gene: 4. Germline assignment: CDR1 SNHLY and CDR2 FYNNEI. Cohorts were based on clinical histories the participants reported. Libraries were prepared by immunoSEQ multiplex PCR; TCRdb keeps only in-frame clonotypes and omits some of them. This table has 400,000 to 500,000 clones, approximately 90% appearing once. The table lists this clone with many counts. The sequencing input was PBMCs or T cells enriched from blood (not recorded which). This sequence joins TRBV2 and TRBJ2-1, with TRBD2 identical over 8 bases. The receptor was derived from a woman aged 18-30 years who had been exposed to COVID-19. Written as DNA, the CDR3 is TGTGCCAGCAGTGAACGGGGGGGATTATACAATGAGCAGTTCTTC. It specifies CASSERGGLYNEQFF.